The table lists the clone carrying this T cell receptor (beta chain) with a few counts. This specimen belongs to a study of beta chain features in type 1 diabetes. J was trimmed by 12 bases and V by 0 bases; bases with no gene match: 7. CDR1 SGHRS and CDR2 YFSETQ come from the germline V gene. The CDR3 loop spans 15 amino acids. Sequenced material consisted of expressed TCRB transcripts (all of the isolated RNA was reverse transcribed). Only in-frame clones appear in the TCRdb table, and some are missing; sequencing was by immunoSEQ multiplex PCR. The sample records 200,000 to 250,000 clones, over 7.5% being singletons.

This TCR derives from a woman between 18 and 29 years old in good health. The chain employs TRBV5-1 and TRBJ1-6; 9 bases line up with TRBD1. The sample consisted of naive CD4+ T cells from blood. CDR3 bases: TGCGCCAGCAGCTTGGGACCGGGACAGGGCGTACCCCTCCACTTT. It specifies CASSLGPGQGVPLHF.